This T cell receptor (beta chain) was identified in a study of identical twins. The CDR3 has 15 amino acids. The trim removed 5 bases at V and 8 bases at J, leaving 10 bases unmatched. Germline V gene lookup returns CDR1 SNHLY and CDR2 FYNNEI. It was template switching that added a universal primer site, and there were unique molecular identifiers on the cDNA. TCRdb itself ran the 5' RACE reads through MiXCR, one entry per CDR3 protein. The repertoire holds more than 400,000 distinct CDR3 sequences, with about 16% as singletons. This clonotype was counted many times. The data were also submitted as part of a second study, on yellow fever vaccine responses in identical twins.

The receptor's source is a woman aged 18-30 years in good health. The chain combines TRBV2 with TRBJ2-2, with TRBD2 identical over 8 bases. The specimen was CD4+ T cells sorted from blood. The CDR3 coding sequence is TGTGCCAGCAGTCAACGGGGGGGCCTACGAGGGGAGCTGTTTTTT. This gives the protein CASSQRGGLRGELFF.